This T cell receptor beta chain was sequenced for a study of beta chain features in type 1 diabetes. Comments on this clone: Its cognate antigen is unknown.

The study reverse transcribed the entire isolated RNA, so it sequenced expressed TCRB transcripts. The assay was immunoSEQ multiplex PCR, and TCRdb's table has in-frame clones only and misses some. Of a few hundred thousand clones detected, roughly 14% appear once; the ten largest clones hold approximately 0.018%. General study findings and limits: Patients and controls would share equally any PCR tilt toward shorter templates. Shorter TCRB CDR3s, moderately but significantly so, marked every one of the four CD4+ subsets in Type 1 diabetes patients.

Stem cell-like memory, regulatory, central memory and naive CD4+ cells were sorted via CD45RO/CCR7/CD25/CD127/CD95/CD27. Specimen: naive CD4+ T cells from blood. The sequence was collected from a young man with type 1 diabetes.

CDR3 residues: CASSSREAGGIQYF. CDR3 nucleotides: TGTGCCAGCAGCTCCAGGGAGGCCGGTGGCATTCAGTACTTC. This sequence joins TRBV9 and TRBJ2-4; TRBD2 is a possible D gene (6 bases). This CDR3 is built from 14 residues. The V gene lost 4 bases and the J gene lost 9 bases, with 17 bases spanning the gap. CDR1 and CDR2 from the germline V gene are SGDLS and YYNGEE.